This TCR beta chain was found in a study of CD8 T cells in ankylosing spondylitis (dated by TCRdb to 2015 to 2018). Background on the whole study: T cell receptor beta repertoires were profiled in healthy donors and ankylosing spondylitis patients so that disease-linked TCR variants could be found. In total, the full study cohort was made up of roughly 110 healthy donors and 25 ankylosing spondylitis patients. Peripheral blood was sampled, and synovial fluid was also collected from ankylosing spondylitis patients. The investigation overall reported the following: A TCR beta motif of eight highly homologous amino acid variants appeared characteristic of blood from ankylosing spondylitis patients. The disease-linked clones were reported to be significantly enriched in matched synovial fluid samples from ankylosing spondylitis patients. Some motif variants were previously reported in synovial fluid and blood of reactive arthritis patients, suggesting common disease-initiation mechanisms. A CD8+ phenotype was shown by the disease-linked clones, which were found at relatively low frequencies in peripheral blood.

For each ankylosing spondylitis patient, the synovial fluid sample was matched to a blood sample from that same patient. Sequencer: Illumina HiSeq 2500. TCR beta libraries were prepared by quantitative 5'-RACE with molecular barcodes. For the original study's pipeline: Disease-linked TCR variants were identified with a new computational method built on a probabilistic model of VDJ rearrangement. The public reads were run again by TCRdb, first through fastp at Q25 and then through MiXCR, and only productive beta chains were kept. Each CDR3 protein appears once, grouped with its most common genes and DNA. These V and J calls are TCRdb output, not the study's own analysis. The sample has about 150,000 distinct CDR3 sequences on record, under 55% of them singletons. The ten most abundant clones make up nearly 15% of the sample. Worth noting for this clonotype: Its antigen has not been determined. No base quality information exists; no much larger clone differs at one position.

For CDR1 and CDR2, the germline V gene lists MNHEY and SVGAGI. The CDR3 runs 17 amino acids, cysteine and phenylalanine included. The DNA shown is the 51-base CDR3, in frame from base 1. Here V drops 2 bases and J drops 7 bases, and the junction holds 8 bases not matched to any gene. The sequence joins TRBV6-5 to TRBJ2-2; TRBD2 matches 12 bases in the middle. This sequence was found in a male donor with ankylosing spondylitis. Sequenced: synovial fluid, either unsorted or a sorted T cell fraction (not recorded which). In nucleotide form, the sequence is TGTGCCAGCAGTTACCCTCGGACTAGCGGGAAAGTCGGGGAGCTGTTTTTT. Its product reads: CASSYPRTSGKVGELFF.